This T cell receptor (beta chain) was sequenced for a study of blood T cell repertoires in COVID-19. Study information: The study drew acute and convalescent COVID-19 samples from the United States, Italy and Spain. From T cells, B-cell-depleted T cells, or PBMCs came the material, which was cDNA or gDNA.

Trimming left V 7 bases short and J 6 bases short, with 12 bases between. Germline V gene lookup returns CDR1 MNHNY and CDR2 SVGAGI (reference sequence). There are 13 residues in the CDR3. As handled by the study authors: Reference gene primer amplification gave estimated nucleated cell counts. Clones were sequenced by immunoSEQ multiplex PCR, and TCRdb holds only the in-frame ones, with some missing. For V, J and clone size, that table is used; D and trimming come from the DNA. The table lists roughly 400,000 clones, approximately 92% of them singletons. The specimen was PBMCs or T cells enriched from blood (not recorded which). The V gene is TRBV6-6, the J gene TRBJ2-2; D is perhaps TRBD2 (7 bases). This TCR derives from a man under 40 who had recovered from COVID-19. CDR3 nucleotide sequence: TGTGCCAGCAAGAGGGGGGGCCCCGGGGAGCTGTTTTTT. Residues: CASKRGGPGELFF.